This T cell receptor beta chain comes out of a study of T cell repertoires in cytomegalovirus infection. Study details: Matching HLA type and CMV infection were both indicated by public TCR beta signatures. Study-wide points: CMV-specific TCR beta clonotypes restricted by HLA-C dominated the ex vivo response.

The V end was cut by 2 bases, the J end by 4 bases, with 9 bases between. The CDR3 runs to 14 residues. Germline CDR1 MNHNY, CDR2 SVGAGI (reference sequence). TCRdb reprocessed the reads via MiXCR and lists one record per CDR3 protein. The profile shows about 140,000 distinct CDR3 sequences, about 6.5% of them singletons. The table lists this clonotype with many counts. What it binds is not known. The TCR originated in a human donor in good health (CMV status not recorded). Some clones in this sample may be carry-over from other donors' samples. Sequencing was carried out using PBMCs. The rearrangement uses TRBV6-6 and TRBJ1-5; tentatively, D is TRBD1 (5 bases). CDR3 nucleotide sequence: TGTGCCAGCAGTTACGGACGGGGGAATCAGCCCCAGCATTTT. Protein product: CASSYGRGNQPQHF.